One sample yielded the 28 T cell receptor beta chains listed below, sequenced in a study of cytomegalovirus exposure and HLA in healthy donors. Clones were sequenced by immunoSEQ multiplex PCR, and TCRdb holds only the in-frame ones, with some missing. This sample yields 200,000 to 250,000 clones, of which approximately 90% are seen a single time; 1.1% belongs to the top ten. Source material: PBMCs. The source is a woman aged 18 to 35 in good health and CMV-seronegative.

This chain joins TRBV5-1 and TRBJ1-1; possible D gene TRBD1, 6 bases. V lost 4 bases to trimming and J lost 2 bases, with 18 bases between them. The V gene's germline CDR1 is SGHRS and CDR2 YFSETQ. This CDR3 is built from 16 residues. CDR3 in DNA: TGCGCCAGCAGCCCCGCTCGAGGGACACCCAACACTGAAGCTTTCTTT. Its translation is CASSPARGTPNTEAFF.

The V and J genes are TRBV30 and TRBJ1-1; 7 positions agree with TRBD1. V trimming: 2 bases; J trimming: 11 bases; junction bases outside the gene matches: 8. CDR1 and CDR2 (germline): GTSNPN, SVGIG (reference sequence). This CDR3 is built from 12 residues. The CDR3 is CAWSLQGLGAFF. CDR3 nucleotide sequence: TGTGCCTGGAGTTTACAGGGGTTGGGTGCTTTCTTT.

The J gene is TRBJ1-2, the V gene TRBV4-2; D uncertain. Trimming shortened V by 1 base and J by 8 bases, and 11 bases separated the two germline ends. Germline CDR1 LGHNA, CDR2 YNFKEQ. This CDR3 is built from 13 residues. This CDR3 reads CASSQGRAEGYTF. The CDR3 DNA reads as TGTGCCAGCAGCCAAGGGAGGGCGGAGGGCTACACCTTC.

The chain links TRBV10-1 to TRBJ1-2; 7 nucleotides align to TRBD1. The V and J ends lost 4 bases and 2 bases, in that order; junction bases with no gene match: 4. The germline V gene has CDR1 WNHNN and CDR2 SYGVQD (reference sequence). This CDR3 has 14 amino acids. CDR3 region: CASSAGTANYGYTF. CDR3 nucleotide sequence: TGCGCCAGCAGTGCCGGGACAGCGAACTATGGCTACACCTTC.

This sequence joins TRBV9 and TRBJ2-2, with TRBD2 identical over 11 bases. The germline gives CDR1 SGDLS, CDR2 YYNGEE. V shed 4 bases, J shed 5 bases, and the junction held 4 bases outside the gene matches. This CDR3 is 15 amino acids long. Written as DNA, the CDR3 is TGTGCCAGCAGCATTACTAGCGGGAGAACCGGGGAGCTGTTTTTT. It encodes CASSITSGRTGELFF.

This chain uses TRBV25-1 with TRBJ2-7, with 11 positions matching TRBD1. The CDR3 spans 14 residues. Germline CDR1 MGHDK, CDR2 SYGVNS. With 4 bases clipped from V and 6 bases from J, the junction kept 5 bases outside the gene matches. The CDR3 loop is CASSVAGTGGEQYF. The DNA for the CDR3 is TGTGCCAGCAGTGTGGCCGGGACAGGGGGCGAGCAGTACTTC.

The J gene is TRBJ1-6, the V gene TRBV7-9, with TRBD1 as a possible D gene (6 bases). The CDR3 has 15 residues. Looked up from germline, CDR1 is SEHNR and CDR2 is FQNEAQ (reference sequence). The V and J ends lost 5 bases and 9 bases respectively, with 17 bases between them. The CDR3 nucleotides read TGTGCCAGCAGCGCCCATCAGGGGTCCCTTTCACCCCTCCACTTT. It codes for CASSAHQGSLSPLHF.

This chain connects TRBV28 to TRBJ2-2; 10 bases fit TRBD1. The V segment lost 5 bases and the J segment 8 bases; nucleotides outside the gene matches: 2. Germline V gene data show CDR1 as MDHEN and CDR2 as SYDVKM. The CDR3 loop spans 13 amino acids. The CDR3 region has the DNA TGTGCCAGCAGTGGGGACAGGGGTGGGGAGCTGTTTTTT. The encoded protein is CASSGDRGGELFF.

The CDR3 reads CASSRELAGAPGELFF. Here the CDR3 DNA reads TGTGCCAGCAGCCGAGAACTAGCGGGAGCCCCCGGGGAGCTGTTTTTT. This chain connects TRBV7-6 to TRBJ2-2; 11 nucleotides match TRBD2. Trimming cost V 5 bases and J 6 bases; bases outside gene matches: 8. The CDR3 loop spans 16 amino acids. Germline CDR1 reads SGHVS; CDR2 reads FNYEAQ.

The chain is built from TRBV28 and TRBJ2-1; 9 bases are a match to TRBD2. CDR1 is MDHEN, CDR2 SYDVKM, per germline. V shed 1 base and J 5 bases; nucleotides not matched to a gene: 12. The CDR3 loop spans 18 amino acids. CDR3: CASSLSLGAGGSHNEQFF. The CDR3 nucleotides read TGTGCCAGCAGTTTATCGTTGGGTGCGGGAGGGTCACACAATGAGCAGTTCTTC.

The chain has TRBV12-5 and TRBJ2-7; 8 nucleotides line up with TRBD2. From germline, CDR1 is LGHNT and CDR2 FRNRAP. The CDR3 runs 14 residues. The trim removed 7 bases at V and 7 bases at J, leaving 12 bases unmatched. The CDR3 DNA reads TGTGCTAGTGCCCAAGGACTAGCATCAGGGGAGCAGTACTTC. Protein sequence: CASAQGLASGEQYF.

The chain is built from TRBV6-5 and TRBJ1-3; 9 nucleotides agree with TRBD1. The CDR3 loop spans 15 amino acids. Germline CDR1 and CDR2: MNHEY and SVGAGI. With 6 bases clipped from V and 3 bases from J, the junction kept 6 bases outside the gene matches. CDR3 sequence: CASRAKGQGGNTIYF. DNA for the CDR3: TGTGCCAGCAGGGCCAAGGGACAGGGTGGAAACACCATATATTTT.

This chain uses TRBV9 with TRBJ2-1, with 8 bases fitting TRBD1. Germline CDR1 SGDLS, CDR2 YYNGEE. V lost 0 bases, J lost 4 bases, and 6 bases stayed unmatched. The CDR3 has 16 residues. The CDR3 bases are TGTGCCAGCAGCGTAGCCGGGACAGGTCGATACAATGAGCAGTTCTTC. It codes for CASSVAGTGRYNEQFF.

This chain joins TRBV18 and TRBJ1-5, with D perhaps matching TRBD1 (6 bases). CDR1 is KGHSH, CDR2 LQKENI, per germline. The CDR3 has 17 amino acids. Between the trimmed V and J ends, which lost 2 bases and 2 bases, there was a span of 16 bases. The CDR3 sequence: CASSPTRTETGNQPQHF. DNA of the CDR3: TGTGCCAGCTCACCAACGAGGACAGAAACTGGCAATCAGCCCCAGCATTTT.

Here the CDR3 DNA reads TGTGCCAGCAGCCGTACCTCTAGGGATACGCAGTATTTT. Translation gives CASSRTSRDTQYF. The chain has TRBV11-2 and TRBJ2-3; D gene unclear. Germline V CDR1 and CDR2: SGHAT, FQNNGV. The CDR3 extends over 13 amino acids. V was pared by 5 bases and J by 6 bases, with 12 bases between.

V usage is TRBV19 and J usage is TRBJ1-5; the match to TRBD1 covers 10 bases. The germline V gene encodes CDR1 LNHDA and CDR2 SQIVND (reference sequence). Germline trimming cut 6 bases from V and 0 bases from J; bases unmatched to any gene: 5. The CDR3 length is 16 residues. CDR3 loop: CASRRDRGYSNQPQHF. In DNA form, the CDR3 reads TGTGCCAGTAGAAGGGACAGGGGATATAGCAATCAGCCCCAGCATTTT.

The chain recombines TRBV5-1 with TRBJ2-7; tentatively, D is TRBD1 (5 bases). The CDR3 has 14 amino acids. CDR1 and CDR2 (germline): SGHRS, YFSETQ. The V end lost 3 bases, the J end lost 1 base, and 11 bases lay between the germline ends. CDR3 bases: TGCGCCAGCAGCTGGAACAGACAGTCCTACGAGCAGTACTTC. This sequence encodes CASSWNRQSYEQYF.

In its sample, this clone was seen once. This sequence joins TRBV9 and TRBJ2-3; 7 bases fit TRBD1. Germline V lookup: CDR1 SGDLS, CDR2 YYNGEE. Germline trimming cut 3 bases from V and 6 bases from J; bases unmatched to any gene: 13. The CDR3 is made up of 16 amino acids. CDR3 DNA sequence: TGTGCCAGCAGCGGCAGGACAGGAGGTACCACGGATACGCAGTATTTT. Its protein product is CASSGRTGGTTDTQYF. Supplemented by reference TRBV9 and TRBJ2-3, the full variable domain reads DSGVTQTPKHLITATGQRVTLRCSPRSGDLSVYWYQQSLDQGLQFLIQYYNGEERAKGNILERFSAQQFPDLHSELNLSSLELGDSALYFCASSGRTGGTTDTQYFGPGTRLTVL.

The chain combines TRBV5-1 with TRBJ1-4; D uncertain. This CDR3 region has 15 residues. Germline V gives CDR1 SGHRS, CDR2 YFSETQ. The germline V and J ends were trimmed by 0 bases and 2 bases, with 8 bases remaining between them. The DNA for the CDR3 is TGCGCCAGCAGCTTGGGTTGGGAGACTAATGAAAAACTGTTTTTT. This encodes CASSLGWETNEKLFF.

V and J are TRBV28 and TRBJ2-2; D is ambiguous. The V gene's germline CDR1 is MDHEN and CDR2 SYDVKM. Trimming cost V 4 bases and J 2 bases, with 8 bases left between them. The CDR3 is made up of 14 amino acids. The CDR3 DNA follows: TGTGCCAGCAGTTCCCGGGTCAACACCGGGGAGCTGTTTTTT. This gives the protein CASSSRVNTGELFF.

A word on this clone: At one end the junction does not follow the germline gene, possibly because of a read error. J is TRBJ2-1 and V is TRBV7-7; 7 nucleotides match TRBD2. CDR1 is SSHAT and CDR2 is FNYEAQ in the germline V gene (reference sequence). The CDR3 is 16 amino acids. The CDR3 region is CASSLGSGTTYNEQFF. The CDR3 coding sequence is TGTGCTAGCAGCTTAGGCTCCGGGACTACGTACAATGAGCAGTTCTTC.

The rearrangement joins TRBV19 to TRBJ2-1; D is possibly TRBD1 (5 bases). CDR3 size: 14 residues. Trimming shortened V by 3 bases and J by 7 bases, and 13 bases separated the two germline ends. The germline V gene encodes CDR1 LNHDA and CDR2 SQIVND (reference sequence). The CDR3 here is CASSIGASYNEQFF. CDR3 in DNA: TGTGCCAGTAGTATTGGGGCTAGTTATAATGAGCAGTTCTTC.

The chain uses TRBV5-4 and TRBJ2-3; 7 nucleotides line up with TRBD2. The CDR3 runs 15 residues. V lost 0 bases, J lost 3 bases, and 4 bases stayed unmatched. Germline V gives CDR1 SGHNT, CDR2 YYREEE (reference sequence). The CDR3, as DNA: TGTGCCAGCAGCTTGGCGGGGGGAGGGACAGATACGCAGTATTTT. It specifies CASSLAGGGTDTQYF. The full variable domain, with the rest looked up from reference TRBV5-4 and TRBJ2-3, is ETGVTQSPTHLIKTRGQQVTLRCSSQSGHNTVSWYQQALGQGPQFIFQYYREEENGRGNFPPRFSGLQFPNYSSELNVNALELDDSALYLCASSLAGGGTDTQYFGPGTRLTVL.

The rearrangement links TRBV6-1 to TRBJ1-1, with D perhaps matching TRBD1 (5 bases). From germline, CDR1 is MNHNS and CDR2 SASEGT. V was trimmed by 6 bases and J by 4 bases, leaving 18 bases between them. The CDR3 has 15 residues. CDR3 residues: CASRGPLAGTTEAFF. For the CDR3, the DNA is TGTGCCAGCAGGGGTCCCCTCGCGGGGACCACTGAAGCTTTCTTT.

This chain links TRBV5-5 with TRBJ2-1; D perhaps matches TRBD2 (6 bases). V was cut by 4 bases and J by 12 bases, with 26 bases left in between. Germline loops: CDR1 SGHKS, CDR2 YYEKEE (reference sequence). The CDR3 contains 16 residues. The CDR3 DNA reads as TGTGCCAGCAGCGGGACGTGGGGAGGATGGATTCTCGGGCAGTTCTTC. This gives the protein CASSGTWGGWILGQFF.

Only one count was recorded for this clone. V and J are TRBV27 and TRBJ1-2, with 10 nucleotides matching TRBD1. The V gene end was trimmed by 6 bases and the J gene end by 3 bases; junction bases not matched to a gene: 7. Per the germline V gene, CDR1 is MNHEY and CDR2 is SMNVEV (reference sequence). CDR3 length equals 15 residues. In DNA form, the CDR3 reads TGTGCCAGCAGGCCGGGACAGGGGATGGACTATGGCTACACCTTC. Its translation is CASRPGQGMDYGYTF.

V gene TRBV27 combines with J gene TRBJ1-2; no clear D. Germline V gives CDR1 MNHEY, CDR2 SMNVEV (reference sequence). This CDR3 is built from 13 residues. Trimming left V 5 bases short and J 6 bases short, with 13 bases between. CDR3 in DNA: TGTGCCAGCAGTGACCATGACGGGGATGGCTACACCTTC. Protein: CASSDHDGDGYTF.

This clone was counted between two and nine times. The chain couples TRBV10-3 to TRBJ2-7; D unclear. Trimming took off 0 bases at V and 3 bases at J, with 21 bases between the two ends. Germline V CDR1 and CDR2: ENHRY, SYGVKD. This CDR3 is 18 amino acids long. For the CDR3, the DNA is TGTGCCATCAGTGAGTCGTCCCTACCGGAGAGCTGGATCTACGAGCAGTACTTC. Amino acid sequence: CAISESSLPESWIYEQYF.